This T cell receptor beta chain was sequenced during a study of T cell responses to AZD1222 COVID-19 vaccine. Turning to the study itself: Some second doses came at about 4 weeks and others at about 12 weeks; these were pooled. Findings and caveats of the study: Donors were mostly white British, more females; clonal diversity possibly underestimated. Distributed over spike, vaccine-associated CD4 TCRs predominated at 160-218 and 743-854.

Details on this clone: Its antigen remains unidentified.

CDR1 LNHDA and CDR2 SQIVND come from the germline V gene (reference sequence). The trim removed 6 bases at V and 2 bases at J, leaving 10 bases unmatched. The CDR3 covers 16 residues. The protocol was immunoSEQ multiplex PCR, while the TCRdb copy is restricted to in-frame clones and leaves out a portion. Among some 120,000 clones, just over 90% were seen once, and the ten largest hold approximately 7.5%. The input for sequencing was peripheral blood, taken on day 0 of AZD1222 vaccination. This TCR was sampled from an adult in good health. The genes are TRBV19 and TRBJ2-3; 8 nucleotides align to TRBD2. The chain's CDR3 is CASSSGRLAHTDTQYF. The CDR3 nucleotides read TGTGCCAGTAGCTCCGGGAGACTAGCGCACACAGATACGCAGTATTTT. Using reference TRBV19 and TRBJ2-3 for the parts outside the CDR3, the full variable domain is DGGITQSPKYLFRKEGQNVTLSCEQNLNHDAMYWYRQDPGQGLRLIYYSQIVNDFQKGDIAEGYSVSREKKESFPLTVTSAQKNPTAFYLCASSSGRLAHTDTQYFGPGTRLTVL.